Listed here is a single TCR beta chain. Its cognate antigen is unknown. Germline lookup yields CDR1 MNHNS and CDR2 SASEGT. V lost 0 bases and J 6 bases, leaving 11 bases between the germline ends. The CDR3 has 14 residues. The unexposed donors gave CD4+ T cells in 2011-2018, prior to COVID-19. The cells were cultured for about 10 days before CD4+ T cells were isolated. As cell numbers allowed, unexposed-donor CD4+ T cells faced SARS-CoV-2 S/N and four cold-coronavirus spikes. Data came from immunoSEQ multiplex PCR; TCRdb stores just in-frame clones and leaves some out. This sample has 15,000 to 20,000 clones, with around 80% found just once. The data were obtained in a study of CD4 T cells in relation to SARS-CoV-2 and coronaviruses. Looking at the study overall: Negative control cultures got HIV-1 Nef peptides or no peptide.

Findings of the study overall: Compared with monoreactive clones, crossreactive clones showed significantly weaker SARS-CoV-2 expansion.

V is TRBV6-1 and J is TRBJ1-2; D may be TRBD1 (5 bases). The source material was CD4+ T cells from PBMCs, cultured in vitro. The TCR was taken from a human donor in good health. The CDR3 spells CASSEAGGRNGYTF. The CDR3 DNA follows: TGTGCCAGCAGTGAAGCGGGGGGAAGGAATGGCTACACCTTC.